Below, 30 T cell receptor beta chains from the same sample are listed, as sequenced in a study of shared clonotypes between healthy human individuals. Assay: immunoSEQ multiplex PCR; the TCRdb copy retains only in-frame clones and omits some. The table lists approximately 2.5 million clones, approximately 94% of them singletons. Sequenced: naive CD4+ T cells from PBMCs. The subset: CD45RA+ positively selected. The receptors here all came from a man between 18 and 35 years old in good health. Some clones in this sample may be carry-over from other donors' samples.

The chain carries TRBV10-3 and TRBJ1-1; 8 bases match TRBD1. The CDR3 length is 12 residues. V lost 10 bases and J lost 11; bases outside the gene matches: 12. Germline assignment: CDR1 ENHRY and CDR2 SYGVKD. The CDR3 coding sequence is TGTGCCAGCATCCATACAGGGGGGCGCGCTTTCTTT. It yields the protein CASIHTGGRAFF.

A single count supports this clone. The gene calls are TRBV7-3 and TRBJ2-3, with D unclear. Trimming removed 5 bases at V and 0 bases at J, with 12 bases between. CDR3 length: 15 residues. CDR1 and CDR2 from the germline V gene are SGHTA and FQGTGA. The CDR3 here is CASSLMTSSTDTQYF. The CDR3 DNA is TGTGCCAGCAGCCTAATGACGAGTAGCACAGATACGCAGTATTTT.

CDR3 bases: TGCGCCAGCAGCTCGGGTCTTCCAGAGGGCGAGCAGTACTTC. The encoded protein is CASSSGLPEGEQYF. This chain connects TRBV5-1 to TRBJ2-7, with D tentatively TRBD2 (5 bases). The CDR3 sequence is 14 residues long. V lost 3 bases, J lost 6 bases, and 16 bases lay in between. Germline assignment: CDR1 SGHRS and CDR2 YFSETQ.

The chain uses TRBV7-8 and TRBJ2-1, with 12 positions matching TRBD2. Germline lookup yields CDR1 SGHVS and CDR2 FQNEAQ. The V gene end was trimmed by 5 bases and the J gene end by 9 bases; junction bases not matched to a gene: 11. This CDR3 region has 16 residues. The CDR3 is CASSTRLGLAGPEQFF. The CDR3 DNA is TGTGCCAGCAGCACCCGCCTGGGACTAGCGGGTCCTGAGCAGTTCTTC.

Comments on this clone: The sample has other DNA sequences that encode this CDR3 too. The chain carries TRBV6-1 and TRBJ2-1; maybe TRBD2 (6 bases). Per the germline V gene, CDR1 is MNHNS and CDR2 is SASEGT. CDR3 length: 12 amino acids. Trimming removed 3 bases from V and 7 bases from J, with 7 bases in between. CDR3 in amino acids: CASSETRNEQFF. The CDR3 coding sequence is TGTGCCAGCAGTGAGACTAGAAATGAGCAGTTCTTC.

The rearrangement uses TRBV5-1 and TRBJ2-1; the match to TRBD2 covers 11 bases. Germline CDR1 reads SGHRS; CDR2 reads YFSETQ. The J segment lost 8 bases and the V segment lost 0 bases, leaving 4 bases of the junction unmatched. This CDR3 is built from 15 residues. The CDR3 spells CASSLELAGVHEQFF. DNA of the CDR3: TGCGCCAGCAGCTTGGAACTAGCGGGAGTGCATGAGCAGTTCTTC.

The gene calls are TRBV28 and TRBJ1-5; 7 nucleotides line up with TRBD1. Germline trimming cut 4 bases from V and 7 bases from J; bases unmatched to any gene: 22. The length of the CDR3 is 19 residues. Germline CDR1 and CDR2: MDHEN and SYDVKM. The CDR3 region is CASSWGRGRGLRSKQPQHF. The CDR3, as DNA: TGTGCCAGCAGTTGGGGGAGGGGGCGCGGGTTGAGGAGTAAGCAGCCCCAGCATTTT.

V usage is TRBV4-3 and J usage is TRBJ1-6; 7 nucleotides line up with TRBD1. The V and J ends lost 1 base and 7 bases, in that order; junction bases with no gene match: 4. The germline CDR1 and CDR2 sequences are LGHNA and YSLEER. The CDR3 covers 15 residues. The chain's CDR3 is CASSQGRGINSPLHF. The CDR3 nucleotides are TGCGCCAGCAGCCAAGGCAGGGGGATCAATTCACCCCTCCACTTT.

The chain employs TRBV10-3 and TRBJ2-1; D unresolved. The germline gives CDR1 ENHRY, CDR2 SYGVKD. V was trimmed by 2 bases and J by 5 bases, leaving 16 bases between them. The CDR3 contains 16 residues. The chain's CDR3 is CAISENRLPPNNEQFF. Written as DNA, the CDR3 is TGTGCCATCAGTGAGAACAGACTGCCGCCCAACAATGAGCAGTTCTTC.

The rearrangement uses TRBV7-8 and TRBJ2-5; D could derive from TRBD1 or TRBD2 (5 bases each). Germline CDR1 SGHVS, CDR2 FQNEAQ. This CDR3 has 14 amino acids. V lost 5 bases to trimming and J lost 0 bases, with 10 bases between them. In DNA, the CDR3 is TGTGCCAGCAGCCCAAGGGGACACCAAGAGACCCAGTACTTC. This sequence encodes CASSPRGHQETQYF.

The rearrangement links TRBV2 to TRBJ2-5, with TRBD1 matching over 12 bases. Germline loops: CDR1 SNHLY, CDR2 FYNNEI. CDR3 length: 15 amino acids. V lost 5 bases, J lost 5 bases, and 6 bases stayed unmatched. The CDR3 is CASSSRDRGRETQYF. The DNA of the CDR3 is TGTGCCAGCAGTAGCCGGGACAGGGGGCGGGAGACCCAGTACTTC.

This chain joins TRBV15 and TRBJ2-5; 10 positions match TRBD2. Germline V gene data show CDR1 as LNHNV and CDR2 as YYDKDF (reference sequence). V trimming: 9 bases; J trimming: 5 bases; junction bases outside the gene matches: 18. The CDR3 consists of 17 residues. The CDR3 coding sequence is TGTGCCACATCGGCTCCGGGGGGAGCGGGAGGGTGGGAGACCCAGTACTTC. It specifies CATSAPGGAGGWETQYF.

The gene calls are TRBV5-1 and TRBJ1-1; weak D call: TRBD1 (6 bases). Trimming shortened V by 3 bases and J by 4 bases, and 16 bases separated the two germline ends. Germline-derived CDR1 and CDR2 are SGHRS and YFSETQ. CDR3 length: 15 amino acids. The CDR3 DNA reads TGCGCCAGCAGCTGGAAGGACAGTAGGGCCACTGAAGCTTTCTTT. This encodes CASSWKDSRATEAFF.

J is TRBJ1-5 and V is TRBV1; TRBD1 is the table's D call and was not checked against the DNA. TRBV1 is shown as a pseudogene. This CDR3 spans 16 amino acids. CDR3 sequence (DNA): TGCACCAGCAGCCAGGCCCGGGGGACAGGGGATCAGCCCCAGCATTTT. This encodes CTSSQARGTGDQPQHF.

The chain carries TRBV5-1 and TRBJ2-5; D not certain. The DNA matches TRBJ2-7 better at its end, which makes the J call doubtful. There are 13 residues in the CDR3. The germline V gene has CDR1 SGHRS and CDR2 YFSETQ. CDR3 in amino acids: CASSSSGSYEQYF. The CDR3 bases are TGCGCCAGCAGCTCCTCCGGCAGCTACGAGCAGTACTTC.

Here the CDR3 reads CASSRAQITDTQYF. CDR3 DNA sequence: TGTGCCAGCAGCCGCGCCCAGATCACAGATACGCAGTATTTT. This rearrangement joins TRBV7-2 to TRBJ2-3; the D is unclear. Germline V lookup: CDR1 SGHTA, CDR2 FQGNSA. The CDR3 extends over 14 amino acids. V shed 5 bases and J shed 2 bases, with 11 bases lying between them.

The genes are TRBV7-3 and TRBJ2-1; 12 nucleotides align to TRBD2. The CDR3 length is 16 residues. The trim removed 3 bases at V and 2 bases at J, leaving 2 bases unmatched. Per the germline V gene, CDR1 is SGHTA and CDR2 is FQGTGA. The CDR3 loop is CASSLTSGSPYNEQFF. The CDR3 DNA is TGTGCCAGCAGCTTGACTAGCGGGAGTCCCTACAATGAGCAGTTCTTC.

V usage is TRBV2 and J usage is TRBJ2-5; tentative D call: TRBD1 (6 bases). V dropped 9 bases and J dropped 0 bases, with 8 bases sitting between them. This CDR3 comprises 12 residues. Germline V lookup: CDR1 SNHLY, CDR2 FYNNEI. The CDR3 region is CASHRDQETQYF. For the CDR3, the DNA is TGTGCCAGTCACAGGGACCAAGAGACCCAGTACTTC.

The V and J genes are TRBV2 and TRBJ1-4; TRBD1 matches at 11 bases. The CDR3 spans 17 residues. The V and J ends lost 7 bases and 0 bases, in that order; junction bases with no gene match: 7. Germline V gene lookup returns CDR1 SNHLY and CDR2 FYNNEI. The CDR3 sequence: CASTGGQGAATNEKLFF. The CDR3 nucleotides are TGTGCCAGCACCGGAGGACAGGGGGCCGCAACTAATGAAAAACTGTTTTTT.

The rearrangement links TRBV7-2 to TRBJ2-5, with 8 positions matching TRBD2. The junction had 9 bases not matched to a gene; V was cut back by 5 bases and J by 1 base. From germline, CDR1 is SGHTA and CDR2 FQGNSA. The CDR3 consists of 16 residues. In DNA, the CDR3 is TGTGCCAGCAGCCCCCTGGGCGGGAGGACCCAAGAGACCCAGTACTTC. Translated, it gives CASSPLGGRTQETQYF.

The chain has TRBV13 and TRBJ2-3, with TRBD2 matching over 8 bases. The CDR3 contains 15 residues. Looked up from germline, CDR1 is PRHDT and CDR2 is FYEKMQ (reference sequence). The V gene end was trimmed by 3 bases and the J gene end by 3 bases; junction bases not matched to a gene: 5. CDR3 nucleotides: TGTGCCAGCAGCTTTGTAGCGGGACTTACAGATACGCAGTATTTT. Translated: CASSFVAGLTDTQYF.

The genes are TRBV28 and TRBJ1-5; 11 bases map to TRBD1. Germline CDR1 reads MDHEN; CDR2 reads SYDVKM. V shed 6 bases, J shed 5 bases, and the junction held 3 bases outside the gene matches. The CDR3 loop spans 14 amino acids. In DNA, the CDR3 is TGTGCCAGCAGAAGGGACAGGGGGGATCAGCCCCAGCATTTT. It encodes CASRRDRGDQPQHF.

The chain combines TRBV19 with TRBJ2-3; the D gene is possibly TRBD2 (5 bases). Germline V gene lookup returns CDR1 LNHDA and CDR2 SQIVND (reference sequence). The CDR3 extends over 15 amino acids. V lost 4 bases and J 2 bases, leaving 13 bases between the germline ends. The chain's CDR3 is CASSTTRDFTDTQYF. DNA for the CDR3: TGTGCCAGTAGTACTACTAGAGACTTCACAGATACGCAGTATTTT.

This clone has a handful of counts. The CDR3: CATSGQGLGNQPQHF. CDR3 in DNA: TGTGCCACCAGCGGACAGGGTTTGGGCAATCAGCCCCAGCATTTT. The chain combines TRBV15 with TRBJ1-5; TRBD1 agrees at 8 bases. Germline CDR1 and CDR2: LNHNV and YYDKDF (reference sequence). There are 15 residues in the CDR3. The junction had 5 bases not matched to a gene; V was cut back by 5 bases and J by 2 bases. The variable domain in full, with the rest retrieved from reference TRBV15 and TRBJ1-5, is DAMVIQNPRYQVTQFGKPVTLSCSQTLNHNVMYWYQQKSSQAPKLLFHYYDKDFNNEADTPDNFQSRRPNTSFCFLDIRSPGLGDTAMYLCATSGQGLGNQPQHFGDGTRLSIL.

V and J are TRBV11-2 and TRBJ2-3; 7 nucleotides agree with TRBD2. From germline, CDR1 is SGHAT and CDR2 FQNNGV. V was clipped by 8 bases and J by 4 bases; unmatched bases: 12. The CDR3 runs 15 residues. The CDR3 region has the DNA TGTGCCAGCGCCAGCAAAGCGGGGACCCCAGATACGCAGTATTTT. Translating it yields CASASKAGTPDTQYF.

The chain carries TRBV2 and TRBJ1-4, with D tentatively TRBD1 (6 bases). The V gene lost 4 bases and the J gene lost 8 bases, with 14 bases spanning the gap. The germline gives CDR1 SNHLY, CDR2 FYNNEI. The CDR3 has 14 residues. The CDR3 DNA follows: TGTGCCAGCAGTGTGGAGACAGGCGGGGAAAAACTGTTTTTT. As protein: CASSVETGGEKLFF.

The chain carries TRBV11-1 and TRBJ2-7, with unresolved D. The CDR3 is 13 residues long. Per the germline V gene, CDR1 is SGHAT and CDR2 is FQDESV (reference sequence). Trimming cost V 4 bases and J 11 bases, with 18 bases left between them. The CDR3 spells CASSSKVDTLKYF. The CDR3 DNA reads TGTGCCAGCAGCTCGAAGGTCGACACACTCAAGTACTTC.

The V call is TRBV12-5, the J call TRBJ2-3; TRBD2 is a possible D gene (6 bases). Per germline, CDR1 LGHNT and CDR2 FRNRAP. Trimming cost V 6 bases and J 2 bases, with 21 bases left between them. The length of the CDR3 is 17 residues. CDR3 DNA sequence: TGTGCTAGTGGGTACACTACCGGGACTCAATACACAGATACGCAGTATTTT. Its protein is CASGYTTGTQYTDTQYF.

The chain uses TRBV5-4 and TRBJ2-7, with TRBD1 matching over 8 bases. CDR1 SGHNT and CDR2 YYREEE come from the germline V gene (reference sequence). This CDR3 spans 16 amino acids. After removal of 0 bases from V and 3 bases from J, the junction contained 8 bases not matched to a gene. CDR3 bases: TGTGCCAGCAGCTTGGCCAGGGACAGGACATTCTACGAGCAGTACTTC. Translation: CASSLARDRTFYEQYF. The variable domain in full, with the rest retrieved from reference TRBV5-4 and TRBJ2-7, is ETGVTQSPTHLIKTRGQQVTLRCSSQSGHNTVSWYQQALGQGPQFIFQYYREEENGRGNFPPRFSGLQFPNYSSELNVNALELDDSALYLCASSLARDRTFYEQYFGPGTRLTVT.

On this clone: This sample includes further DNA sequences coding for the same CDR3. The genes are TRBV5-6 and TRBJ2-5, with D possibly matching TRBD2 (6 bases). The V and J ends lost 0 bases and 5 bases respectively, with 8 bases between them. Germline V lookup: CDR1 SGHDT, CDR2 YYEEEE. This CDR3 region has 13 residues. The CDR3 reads CASSLVGGETQYF. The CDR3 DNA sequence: TGTGCCAGCAGCTTGGTTGGGGGGGAGACCCAGTACTTC.